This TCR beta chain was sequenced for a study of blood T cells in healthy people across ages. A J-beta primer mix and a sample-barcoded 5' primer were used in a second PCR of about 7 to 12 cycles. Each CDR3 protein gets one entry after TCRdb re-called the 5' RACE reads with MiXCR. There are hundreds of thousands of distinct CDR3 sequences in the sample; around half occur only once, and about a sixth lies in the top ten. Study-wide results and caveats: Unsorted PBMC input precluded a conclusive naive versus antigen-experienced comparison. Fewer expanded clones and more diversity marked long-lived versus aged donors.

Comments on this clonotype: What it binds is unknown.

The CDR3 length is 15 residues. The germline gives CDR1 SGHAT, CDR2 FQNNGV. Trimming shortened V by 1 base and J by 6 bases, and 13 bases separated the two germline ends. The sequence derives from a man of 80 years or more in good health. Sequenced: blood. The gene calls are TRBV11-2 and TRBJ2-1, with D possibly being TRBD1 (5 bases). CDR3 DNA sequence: TGTGCCAGCAGCTTAGTTGCAGGGTTCGCCAATGAGCAGTTCTTC. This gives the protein CASSLVAGFANEQFF.